The 9 T cell receptor beta chains in this list originate from one sample, sequenced in a study of cytomegalovirus exposure and HLA in healthy donors. The PCR ran on 60 Vbeta and 13 Jbeta primers. Sequenced by immunoSEQ multiplex PCR; TCRdb stores in-frame clones only, minus some. The data show fewer than 150,000 clones, about 74% seen once. Specimen: PBMCs. These receptors came from a man aged 25-45 years in good health and CMV-seronegative.

Note on this clone: Other DNA sequences in this specimen translate into the identical CDR3. This CDR3 reads CASSDALAGNTDTQYF. Written as DNA, the CDR3 is TGTGCCAGCAGTGATGCCCTGGCGGGAAACACAGATACGCAGTATTTT. V is TRBV2 and J is TRBJ2-3, with D possibly being TRBD2 (6 bases). In germline, CDR1 is SNHLY, CDR2 FYNNEI. Deletions cut 3 bases from V and 2 bases from J, with 15 bases between. The CDR3 length is 16 residues.

The chain carries TRBV21-1 and TRBJ2-7; the table assigns TRBD1, which was not confirmed against the DNA. TRBV21-1 is designated a pseudogene. The CDR3 extends over 16 amino acids. The CDR3 DNA is TGTGCCAGCAGCAAACGTCGGAGGGACAGGATCCACGAGCAGTACTTC. Amino acid sequence: CASSKRRRDRIHEQYF.

CDR3 nucleotides: TGTGCCTGGAAGGGGACAGGCCGAACTAATGAAAAACTGTTTTTT. Translating it yields CAWKGTGRTNEKLFF. The V and J genes are TRBV30 and TRBJ1-4, with TRBD1 identical over 8 bases. The germline V gene encodes CDR1 GTSNPN and CDR2 SVGIG (reference sequence). The CDR3 runs 15 residues. The V and J ends lost 4 bases and 1 base, in that order; junction bases with no gene match: 5.

This clone has only a few counts. This rearrangement joins TRBV5-4 to TRBJ1-1, with D unclear. V lost 4 bases and J 1 base, leaving 14 bases between the germline ends. This CDR3 comprises 15 residues. CDR1 and CDR2 (germline): SGHNT, YYREEE (reference sequence). The CDR3 loop is CASSLPDGRNTEAFF. The CDR3 DNA follows: TGTGCCAGCAGCCTCCCGGACGGGAGGAACACTGAAGCTTTCTTT.

This rearrangement joins TRBV7-2 to TRBJ2-6, with a tentative D call TRBD1 (6 bases). The CDR3 spans 15 residues. V was clipped by 5 bases and J by 4 bases, with 12 bases between them. Germline V CDR1 and CDR2: SGHTA, FQGNSA. CDR3 sequence (DNA): TGTGCCAGCAGCGCGGCCGGGACAGGGGCCAACGTCCTGACTTTC. Protein: CASSAAGTGANVLTF. The full variable domain, with the rest looked up from reference TRBV7-2 and TRBJ2-6, is GAGVSQSPSNKVTEKGKDVELRCDPISGHTALYWYRQSLGQGLEFLIYFQGNSAPDKSGLPSDRFSAERTGGSVSTLTIQRTQQEDSAVYLCASSAAGTGANVLTFGAGSRLTVL.

The chain carries TRBV7-3 and TRBJ2-2; 7 bases match TRBD2. V trimming: 2 bases; J trimming: 6 bases; junction bases outside the gene matches: 12. CDR1 and CDR2 from the germline V gene are SGHTA and FQGTGA. The CDR3 has 17 amino acids. CDR3 in DNA: TGTGCCAGCAGCTTATTAGGCGGGAGTATACCTTCCGGGGAGCTGTTTTTT. Translation: CASSLLGGSIPSGELFF. Supplemented by reference TRBV7-3 and TRBJ2-2, the full variable domain reads GAGVSQTPSNKVTEKGKYVELRCDPISGHTALYWYRQSLGQGPEFLIYFQGTGAADDSGLPNDRFFAVRPEGSVSTLKIQRTERGDSAVYLCASSLLGGSIPSGELFFGEGSRLTVL.

The gene calls are TRBV19 and TRBJ1-5; D possibly corresponds to TRBD1 (6 bases). The CDR3 covers 15 residues. Trimming removed 6 bases at V and 3 bases at J, with 15 bases between. Germline-derived CDR1 and CDR2 are LNHDA and SQIVND (reference sequence). CDR3 amino acids: CASRNRVGANQPQHF. The CDR3 bases are TGTGCCAGTAGGAACAGGGTCGGGGCCAATCAGCCCCAGCATTTT.

The chain couples TRBV9 to TRBJ2-1; the match to TRBD1 covers 9 bases. The V and J ends lost 3 bases and 4 bases, in that order; junction bases with no gene match: 8. There are 16 residues in the CDR3. Germline V gene sequence: CDR1 SGDLS, CDR2 YYNGEE. CDR3 bases: TGTGCCAGCAGCGCTGGGGGACAGGGAATTTACAATGAGCAGTTCTTC. This codes for CASSAGGQGIYNEQFF.

This clone appeared once. The rearrangement uses TRBV6-5 and TRBJ2-7; TRBD1 might be the D (6 bases). The CDR3 length is 14 residues. Germline CDR1 is MNHEY and CDR2 is SVGAGI. Trimming pared 6 bases from V and 4 bases from J, leaving 16 bases between. CDR3 in DNA: TGTGCCAGCAGCCGAGGGGGTCCAGTATACGAGCAGTACTTC. This sequence encodes CASSRGGPVYEQYF.